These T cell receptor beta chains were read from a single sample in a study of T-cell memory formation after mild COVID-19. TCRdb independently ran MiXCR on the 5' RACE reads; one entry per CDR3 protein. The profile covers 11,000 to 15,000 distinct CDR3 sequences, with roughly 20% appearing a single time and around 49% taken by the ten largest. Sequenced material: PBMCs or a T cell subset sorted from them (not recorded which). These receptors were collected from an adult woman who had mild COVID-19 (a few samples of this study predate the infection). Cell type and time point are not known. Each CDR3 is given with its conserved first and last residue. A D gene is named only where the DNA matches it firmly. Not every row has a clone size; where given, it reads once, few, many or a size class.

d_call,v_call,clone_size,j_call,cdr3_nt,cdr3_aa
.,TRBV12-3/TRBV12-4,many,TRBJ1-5,TGTGCCAGCAGTTTCTCGACGGATCAGCCCCAGCATTTT,CASSFSTDQPQHF
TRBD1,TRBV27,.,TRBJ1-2,TGTGCCAGCAGTCCGTCCGGGACAGGGTTGGGTAGGGGCTACACCTTC,CASSPSGTGLGRGYTF
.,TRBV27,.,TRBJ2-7,TGTGCCAGCAGTTTTCGGAACTATCACTACGAGCAGTACTTC,CASSFRNYHYEQYF
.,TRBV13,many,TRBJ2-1,TGTGCCAGCAGCTGGTTGACCCCCGGGACTCCCTACAATGAGCAGTTCTTC,CASSWLTPGTPYNEQFF
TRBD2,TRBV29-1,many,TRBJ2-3,TGCAGCTCCGCCGGGGGGGGAGCCACTAGCACAGATACGCAGTATTTT,CSSAGGGATSTDTQYF
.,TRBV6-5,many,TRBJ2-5,TGTGCCAGCAGTCGCTACCCTAGGGAGACCCAGTACTTC,CASSRYPRETQYF
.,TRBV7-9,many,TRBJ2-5,TGTGCCAGCAGCGCGGTCGGTATTCAAGAGACCCAGTACTTC,CASSAVGIQETQYF
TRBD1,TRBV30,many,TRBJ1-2,TGTGCCTGGAGGGCACAGGGGGCGTATGGCTACACCTTC,CAWRAQGAYGYTF
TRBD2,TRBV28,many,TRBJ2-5,TGTGCCAGCTCGCTAGCGGGGGGGAGGGGTTTCCAAGAGACCCAGTACTTC,CASSLAGGRGFQETQYF
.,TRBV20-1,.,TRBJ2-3,TGCAGTGCTCTTGAGACTAGTCGAACCACAGATACGCAGTATTTT,CSALETSRTTDTQYF
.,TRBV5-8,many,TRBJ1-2,TGTGCCAGCAGCTTGCGGACACCTTCTAACTATGGCTACACCTTC,CASSLRTPSNYGYTF
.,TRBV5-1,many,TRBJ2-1,TGCGCCAGCAGCTTGTTCCCGGAAAACAATGAGCAGTTCTTC,CASSLFPENNEQFF
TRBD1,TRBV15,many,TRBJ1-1,TGTGCCACCAGCACCTGGACAGGACAAATGGGAGCTTTCTTT,CATSTWTGQMGAFF
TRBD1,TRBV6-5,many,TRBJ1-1,TGTGCCAGCAGGTCAACCCGACAGGGTACAACTGAAGCTTTCTTT,CASRSTRQGTTEAFF
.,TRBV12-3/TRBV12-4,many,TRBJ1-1,TGTGCCAGCAGTTTTTTGGTTTACGGGGTAGACACTGAAGCTTTCTTT,CASSFLVYGVDTEAFF
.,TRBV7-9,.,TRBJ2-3,TGTGCCAGCAGCCCAGGGTGGACAGATACGCAGTATTTT,CASSPGWTDTQYF
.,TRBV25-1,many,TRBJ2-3,TGTGCCAGCAGTCCGGGACGGACCACAGATACGCAGTATTTT,CASSPGRTTDTQYF
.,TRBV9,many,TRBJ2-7,TGTGCCAGCAGCGTTGTCGGGGACCTTTACGAGCAGTACTTC,CASSVVGDLYEQYF
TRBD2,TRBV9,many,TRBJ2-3,TGTGCCAGCAACGGGGGGGGCACAGATACGCAGTATTTT,CASNGGGTDTQYF
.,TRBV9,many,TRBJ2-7,TGTGCCAGCAGCGTAGCCCTCCGGGGAGAGGCCTACGAGCAGTACTTC,CASSVALRGEAYEQYF
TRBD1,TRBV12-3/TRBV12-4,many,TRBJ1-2,TGTGCCAGCAGTCCCTCGGACAGGACTAACTATGGCTACACCTTC,CASSPSDRTNYGYTF
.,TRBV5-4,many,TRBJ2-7,TGTGCCAGCAGCGCCCTTGAGGGAGGCCTGGGCGAGCAGTACTTC,CASSALEGGLGEQYF
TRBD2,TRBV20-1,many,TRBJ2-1,TGCAGTGCTAGACTCACCGGGACTAGCGGGACCCCCTACAATGAGCAGTTCTTC,CSARLTGTSGTPYNEQFF
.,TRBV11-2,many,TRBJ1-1,TGTGCCAGCAGCCAAGTACCAGGCAATGAAGCTTTCTTT,CASSQVPGNEAFF
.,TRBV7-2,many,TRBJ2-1,TGTGCCAGCAATCCTTGGGGCCGGGCGAGATCCTACAATGAGCAGTTCTTC,CASNPWGRARSYNEQFF
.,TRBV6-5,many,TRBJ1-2,TGTGCCAGCAGTATGTACAGGGAAGGCTACACCTTC,CASSMYREGYTF
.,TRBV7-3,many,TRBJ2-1,TGTGCCAGCAGCTTAAATCCCCCCGTTCTAAGCTCCTACAATGAGCAGTTCTTC,CASSLNPPVLSSYNEQFF
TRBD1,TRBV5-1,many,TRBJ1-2,TGCGCCAGCAGCCACACGGGACAGTGGGCTGGGGGCTACACCTTC,CASSHTGQWAGGYTF
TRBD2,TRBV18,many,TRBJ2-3,TGTGCCAGCTCACCCCCGGGACTAGCCGGAGATACGCAGTATTTT,CASSPPGLAGDTQYF
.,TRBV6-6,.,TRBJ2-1,TGTGCCAGCAGTTACGGGGGGGCTTTACCCAATGAGCAGTTCTTC,CASSYGGALPNEQFF
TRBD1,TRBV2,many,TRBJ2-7,TGTGCCAGCAGTACTCTAGACAGGGTGCTATACTACGAGCAGTACTTC,CASSTLDRVLYYEQYF
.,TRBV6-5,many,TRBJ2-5,TGTGCCAGCGGGAGGAACTACGGGACCCAGTACTTC,CASGRNYGTQYF
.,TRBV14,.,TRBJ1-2,TGTGCCAGCAGCCAAGCGCACAATAGTCCCTATGGCTACACCTTC,CASSQAHNSPYGYTF
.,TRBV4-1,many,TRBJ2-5,TGCGCCAGCAGCCAAGGACCCGGCCAAGAGACCCAGTACTTC,CASSQGPGQETQYF
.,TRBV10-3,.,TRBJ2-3,TGTGCCATCAGTACTGGGACAACTAGCACAGATACGCAGTATTTT,CAISTGTTSTDTQYF
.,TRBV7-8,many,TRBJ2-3,TGTGCCAGCAGCCCCGACACCATCACAGATACGCAGTATTTT,CASSPDTITDTQYF
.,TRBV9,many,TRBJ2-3,TGTGCCAGCAGCGTAGAGGAAATAGCCTCCACAGATACGCAGTATTTT,CASSVEEIASTDTQYF
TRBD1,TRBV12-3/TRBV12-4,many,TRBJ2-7,TGTGCCAGCAGTTCCGGGACAGACTACGAGCAGTACTTC,CASSSGTDYEQYF
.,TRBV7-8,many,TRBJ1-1,TGTGCCAGCAGCTTTCCCCGGCAAGAAGCTTTCTTT,CASSFPRQEAFF
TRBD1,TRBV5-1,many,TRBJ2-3,TGCGCCAGCAGCTTGGATGACAGGGGGCGCGGAGGTACGCAGTATTTT,CASSLDDRGRGGTQYF
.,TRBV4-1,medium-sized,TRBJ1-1,TGCGCCAGCAGCCAAGAAGGTCCCGGGATTGAAGCTTTCTTT,CASSQEGPGIEAFF
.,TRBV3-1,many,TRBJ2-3,TGTGCCAGCAGCCAGCGGGGAGGCACAGATACGCAGTATTTT,CASSQRGGTDTQYF
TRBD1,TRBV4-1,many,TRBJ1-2,TGCGCCAGCAGCGCCGGACAGGCGTCCTATGGCTACACCTTC,CASSAGQASYGYTF
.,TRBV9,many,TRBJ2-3,TGTGCCAGCTCCTCCTCGGGTAGCGCGACAGATACGCAGTATTTT,CASSSSGSATDTQYF
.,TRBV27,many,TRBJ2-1,TGTGCCAGCAGTTTACGCAAATTTTACAATGAGCAGTTCTTC,CASSLRKFYNEQFF
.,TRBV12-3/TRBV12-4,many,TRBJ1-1,TGTGCCAGCAGGGTCAGGGGTTTGAACACTGAAGCTTTCTTT,CASRVRGLNTEAFF
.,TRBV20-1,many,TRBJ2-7,TGCAGTGCTAGAGATCCTATCGGTCCGAACGCCTACGAGCAGTACTTC,CSARDPIGPNAYEQYF
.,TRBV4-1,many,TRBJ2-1,TGCGCCAGCAGCTTTGGGAGGCTCTCCTACAATGAGCAGTTCTTC,CASSFGRLSYNEQFF
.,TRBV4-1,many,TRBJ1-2,TGCGCCAGCAGCCAAGAACTTGGAGCCAGCTATGGCTACACCTTC,CASSQELGASYGYTF
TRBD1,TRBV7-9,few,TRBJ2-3,TGTGCCAGCAGCTTAGTTATTACAGGGGAGAGGGCAGATACGCAGTATTTT,CASSLVITGERADTQYF
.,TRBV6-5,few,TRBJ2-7,TGTGCCAGCAGTTATTTTAGGGGGAAATACCAGCAGTACTTC,CASSYFRGKYQQYF
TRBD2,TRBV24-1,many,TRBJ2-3,TGTGCCACCAGTGATTCGGTGGTCCAGGGAGGGGACACAGATACGCAGTATTTT,CATSDSVVQGGDTDTQYF
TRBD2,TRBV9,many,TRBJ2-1,TGTGCCAGCAGCGTAGGGAGCGGGGGGATCAATGAGCAGTTCTTC,CASSVGSGGINEQFF
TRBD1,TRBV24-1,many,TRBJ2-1,TGTGCCACCAGCACAGGGGAGTCCTACAATGAGCAGTTCTTC,CATSTGESYNEQFF
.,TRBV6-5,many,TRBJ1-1,TGTGCCAGCAGTTACGGAGGGGGGATGACTGAAGCTTTCTTT,CASSYGGGMTEAFF
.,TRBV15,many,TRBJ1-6,TGTGCCACAACCTCCGGACAGCATAATTCACCCCTCCACTTT,CATTSGQHNSPLHF
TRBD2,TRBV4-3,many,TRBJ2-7,TGCGCCAGCAGCCGCCTTACTCGAGCGGGAGGGCACGAGCAGTACTTC,CASSRLTRAGGHEQYF
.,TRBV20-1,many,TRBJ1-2,TGCAGTGCTAGAGCCCCGGCAGCCCCAGACTATGGCTACACCTTC,CSARAPAAPDYGYTF
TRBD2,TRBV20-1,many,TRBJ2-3,TGCAGTGCCGAGCGGGAGGGAGGGGGAGATACGCAGTATTTT,CSAEREGGGDTQYF